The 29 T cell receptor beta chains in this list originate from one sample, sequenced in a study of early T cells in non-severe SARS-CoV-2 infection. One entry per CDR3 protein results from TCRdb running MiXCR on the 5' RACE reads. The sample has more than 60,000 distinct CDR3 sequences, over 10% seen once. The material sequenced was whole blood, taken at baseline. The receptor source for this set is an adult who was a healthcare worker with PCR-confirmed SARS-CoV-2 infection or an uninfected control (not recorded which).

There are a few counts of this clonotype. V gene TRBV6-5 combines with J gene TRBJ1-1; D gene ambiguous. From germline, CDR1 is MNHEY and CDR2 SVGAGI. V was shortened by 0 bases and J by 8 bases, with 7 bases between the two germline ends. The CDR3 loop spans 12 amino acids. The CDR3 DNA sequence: TGTGCCAGCAGTTACTCGACTGGAGAAGCTTTCTTT. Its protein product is CASSYSTGEAFF.

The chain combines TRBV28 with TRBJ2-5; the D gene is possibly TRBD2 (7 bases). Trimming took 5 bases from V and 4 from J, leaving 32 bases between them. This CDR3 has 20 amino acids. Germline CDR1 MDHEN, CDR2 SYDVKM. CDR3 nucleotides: TGTGCCAGCAGTCCCCTCTTCTCTCCCCGGGGGCCACCGGGGGGAGAGACCCAGTACTTC. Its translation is CASSPLFSPRGPPGGETQYF.

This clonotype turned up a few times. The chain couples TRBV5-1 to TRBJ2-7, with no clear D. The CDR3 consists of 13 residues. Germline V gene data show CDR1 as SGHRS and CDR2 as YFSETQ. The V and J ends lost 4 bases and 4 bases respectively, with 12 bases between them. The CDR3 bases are TGCGCCAGCAGCCACGGCTACGGATACGAGCAGTACTTC. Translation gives CASSHGYGYEQYF.

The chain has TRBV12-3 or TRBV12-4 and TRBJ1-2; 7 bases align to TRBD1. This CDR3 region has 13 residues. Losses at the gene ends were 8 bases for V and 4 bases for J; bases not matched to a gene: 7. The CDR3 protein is CASGGGLTYGYTF. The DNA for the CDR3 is TGTGCCAGCGGAGGGGGCCTCACCTATGGCTACACCTTC.

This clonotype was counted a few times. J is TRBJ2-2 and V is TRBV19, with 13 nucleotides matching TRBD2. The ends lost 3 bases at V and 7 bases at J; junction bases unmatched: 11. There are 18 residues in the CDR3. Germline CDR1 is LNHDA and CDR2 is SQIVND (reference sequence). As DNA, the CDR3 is TGTGCCAGTAGTATCGGGACTAGCGGGGCCGGGCGTCTCGGGGAGCTGTTTTTT. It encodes CASSIGTSGAGRLGELFF.

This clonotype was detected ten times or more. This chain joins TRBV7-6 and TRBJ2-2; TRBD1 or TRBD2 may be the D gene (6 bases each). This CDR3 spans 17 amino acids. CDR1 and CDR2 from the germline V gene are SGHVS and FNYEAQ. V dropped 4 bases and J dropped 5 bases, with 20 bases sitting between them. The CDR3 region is CASSSWVTGRRTGELFF. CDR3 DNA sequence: TGTGCCAGCAGCTCTTGGGTAACAGGGAGGAGAACCGGGGAGCTGTTTTTT.

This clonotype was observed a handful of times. This CDR3 is CASSSWYEQYF. CDR3 in DNA: TGTGCCAGCAGCTCCTGGTACGAGCAGTACTTC. The V gene is TRBV7-9, the J gene TRBJ2-7; no clear D. V was shortened by 4 bases and J by 4 bases, with 5 bases between the two germline ends. Germline V gives CDR1 SEHNR, CDR2 FQNEAQ (reference sequence). The CDR3 runs to 11 residues.

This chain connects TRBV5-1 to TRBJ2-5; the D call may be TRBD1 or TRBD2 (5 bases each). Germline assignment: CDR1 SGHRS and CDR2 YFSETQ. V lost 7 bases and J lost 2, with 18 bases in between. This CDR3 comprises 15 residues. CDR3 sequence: CASRRGRDVQETQYF. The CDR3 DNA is TGCGCCAGCCGCCGGGGCAGGGACGTACAAGAGACCCAGTACTTC.

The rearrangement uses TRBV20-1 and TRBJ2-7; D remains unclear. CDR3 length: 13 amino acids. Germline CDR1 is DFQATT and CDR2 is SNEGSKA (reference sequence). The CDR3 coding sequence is TGCAGCTTCCCATCCAGCGCACCCCACGAGCAGTACTTC. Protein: CSFPSSAPHEQYF.

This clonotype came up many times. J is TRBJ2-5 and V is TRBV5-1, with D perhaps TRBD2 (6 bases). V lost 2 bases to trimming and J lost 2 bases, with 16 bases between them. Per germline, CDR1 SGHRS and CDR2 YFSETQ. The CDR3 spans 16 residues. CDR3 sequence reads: CASSLRRGRSQETQYF. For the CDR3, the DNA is TGCGCCAGCAGCTTACGGCGGGGACGGAGTCAAGAGACCCAGTACTTC.

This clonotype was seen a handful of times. CDR3 sequence reads: CASSLAQDRNTEAFF. CDR3 nucleotide sequence: TGTGCCAGCAGCTTAGCTCAGGACAGGAACACTGAAGCTTTCTTT. The chain carries TRBV7-2 and TRBJ1-1; tentative D call: TRBD1 (6 bases). Trimming took 0 bases from V and 1 from J, leaving 9 bases between them. Germline values: CDR1 SGHTA, CDR2 FQGNSA. The CDR3 loop spans 15 amino acids.

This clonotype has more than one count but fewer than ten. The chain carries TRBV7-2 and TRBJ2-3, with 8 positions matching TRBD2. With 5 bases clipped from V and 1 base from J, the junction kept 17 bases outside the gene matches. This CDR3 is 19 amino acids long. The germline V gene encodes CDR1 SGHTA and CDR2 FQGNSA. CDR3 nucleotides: TGTGCCAGCAGCCCAAGACGTCGCGGGGGGCAACAGGGCACAGATACGCAGTATTTT. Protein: CASSPRRRGGQQGTDTQYF.

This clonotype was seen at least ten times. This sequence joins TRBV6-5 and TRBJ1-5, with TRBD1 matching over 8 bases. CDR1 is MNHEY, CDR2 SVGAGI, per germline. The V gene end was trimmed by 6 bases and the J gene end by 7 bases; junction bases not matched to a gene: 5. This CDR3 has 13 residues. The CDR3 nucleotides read TGTGCCAGCAGAGGGACAGGAGAACAGCCCCAGCATTTT. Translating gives CASRGTGEQPQHF.

The CDR3 nucleotides read TGTGCCAGCAGCTTCGGGGGCGGGGACACCTACGAGCAGTACTTC. It translates to CASSFGGGDTYEQYF. This chain uses TRBV5-4 with TRBJ2-7; D may correspond to TRBD1 or TRBD2 (6 bases each). Trimming shortened V by 2 bases and J by 2 bases, and 14 bases separated the two germline ends. This CDR3 spans 15 amino acids. Germline V lookup: CDR1 SGHNT, CDR2 YYREEE (reference sequence).

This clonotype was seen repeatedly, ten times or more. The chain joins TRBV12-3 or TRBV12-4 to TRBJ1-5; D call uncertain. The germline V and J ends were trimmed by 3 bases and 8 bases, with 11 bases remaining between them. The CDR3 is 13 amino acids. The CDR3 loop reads CASSFRGLEPQHF. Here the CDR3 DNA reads TGTGCCAGCAGTTTCCGTGGTTTGGAGCCCCAGCATTTT.

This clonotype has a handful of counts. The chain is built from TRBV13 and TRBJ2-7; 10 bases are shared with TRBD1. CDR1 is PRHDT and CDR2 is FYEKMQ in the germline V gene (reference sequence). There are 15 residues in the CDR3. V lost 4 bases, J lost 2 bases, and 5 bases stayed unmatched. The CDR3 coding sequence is TGTGCCAGCAGCTCAGCCGGGACAGGGGCCTACGAGCAGTACTTC. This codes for CASSSAGTGAYEQYF.

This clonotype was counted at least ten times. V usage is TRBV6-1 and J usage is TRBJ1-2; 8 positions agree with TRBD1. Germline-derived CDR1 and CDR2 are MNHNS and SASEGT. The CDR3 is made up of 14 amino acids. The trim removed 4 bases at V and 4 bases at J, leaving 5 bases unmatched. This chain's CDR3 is CASSGDRGGYGYTF. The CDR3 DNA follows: TGTGCCAGCAGTGGCGACAGGGGAGGCTATGGCTACACCTTC.

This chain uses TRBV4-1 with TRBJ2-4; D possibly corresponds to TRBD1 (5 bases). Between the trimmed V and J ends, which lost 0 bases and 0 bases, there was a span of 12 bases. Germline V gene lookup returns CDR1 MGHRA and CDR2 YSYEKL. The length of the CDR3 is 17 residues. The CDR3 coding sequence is TGCGCCAGCAGCCAAGATCCAGGGATGGTAGCCAAAAACATTCAGTACTTC. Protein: CASSQDPGMVAKNIQYF.

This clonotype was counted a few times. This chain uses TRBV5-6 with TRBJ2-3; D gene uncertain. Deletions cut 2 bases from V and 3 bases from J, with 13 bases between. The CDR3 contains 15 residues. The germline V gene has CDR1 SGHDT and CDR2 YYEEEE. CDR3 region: CASSFRARRTDTQYF. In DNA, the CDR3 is TGTGCCAGCAGCTTTAGGGCTAGAAGAACAGATACGCAGTATTTT.

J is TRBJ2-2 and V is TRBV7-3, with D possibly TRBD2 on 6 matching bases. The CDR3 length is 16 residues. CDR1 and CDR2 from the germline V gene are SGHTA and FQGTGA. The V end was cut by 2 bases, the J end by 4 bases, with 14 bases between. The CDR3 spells CASSLVPGVSTGELFF. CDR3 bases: TGTGCCAGCAGCTTAGTGCCGGGAGTCAGCACCGGGGAGCTGTTTTTT. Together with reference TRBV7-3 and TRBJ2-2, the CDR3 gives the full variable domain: GAGVSQTPSNKVTEKGKYVELRCDPISGHTALYWYRQSLGQGPEFLIYFQGTGAADDSGLPNDRFFAVRPEGSVSTLKIQRTERGDSAVYLCASSLVPGVSTGELFFGEGSRLTVL.

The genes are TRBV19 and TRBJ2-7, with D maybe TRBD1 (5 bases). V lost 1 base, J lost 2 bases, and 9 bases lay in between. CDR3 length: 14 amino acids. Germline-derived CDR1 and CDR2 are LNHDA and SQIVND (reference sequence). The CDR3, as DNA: TGTGCCAGTAGTATAGCCGCAGGGACCTACGAGCAGTACTTC. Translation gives CASSIAAGTYEQYF.

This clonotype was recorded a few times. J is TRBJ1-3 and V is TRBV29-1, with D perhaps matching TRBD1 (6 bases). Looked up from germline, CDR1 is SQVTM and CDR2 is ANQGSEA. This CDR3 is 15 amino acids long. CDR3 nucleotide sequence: TGCAGAGCTGGGAGGCCTGCTGAAAGGGGGAACACCATATATTTT. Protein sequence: CRAGRPAERGNTIYF.

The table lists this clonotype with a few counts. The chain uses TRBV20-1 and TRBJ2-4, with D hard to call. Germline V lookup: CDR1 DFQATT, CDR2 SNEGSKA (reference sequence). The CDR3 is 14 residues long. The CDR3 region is CSPSHRVSKNIQYF. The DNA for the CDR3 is TGCAGCCCCTCGCACAGAGTATCCAAAAACATTCAGTACTTC.

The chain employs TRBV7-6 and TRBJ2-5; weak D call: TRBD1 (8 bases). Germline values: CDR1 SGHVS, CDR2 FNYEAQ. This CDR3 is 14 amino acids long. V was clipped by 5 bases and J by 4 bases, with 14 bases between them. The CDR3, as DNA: TGTGCCAGCAGCCTGACAGGGGAGGGAGAGACCCAGTACTTC. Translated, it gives CASSLTGEGETQYF. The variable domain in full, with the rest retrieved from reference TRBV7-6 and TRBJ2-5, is GAGVSQSPRYKVTKRGQDVALRCDPISGHVSLYWYRQALGQGPEFLTYFNYEAQQDKSGLPNDRFSAERPEGSISTLTIQRTEQRDSAMYRCASSLTGEGETQYFGPGTRLLVL.

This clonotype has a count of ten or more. The CDR3 here is CASSLYTGQPQHF. As DNA, the CDR3 is TGTGCCAGCAGCTTATATACGGGTCAGCCCCAGCATTTT. V and J are TRBV7-2 and TRBJ1-5, with D uncertain. Per germline, CDR1 SGHTA and CDR2 FQGNSA. V was shortened by 2 bases and J by 6 bases, with 8 bases between the two germline ends. The CDR3 is made up of 13 amino acids.

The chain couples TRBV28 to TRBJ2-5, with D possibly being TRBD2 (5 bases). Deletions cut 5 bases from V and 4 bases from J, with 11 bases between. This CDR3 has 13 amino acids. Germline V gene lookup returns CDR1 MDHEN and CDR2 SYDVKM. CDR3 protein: CASSRTWAETQYF. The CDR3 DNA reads TGTGCCAGCAGTCGGACTTGGGCAGAGACCCAGTACTTC.

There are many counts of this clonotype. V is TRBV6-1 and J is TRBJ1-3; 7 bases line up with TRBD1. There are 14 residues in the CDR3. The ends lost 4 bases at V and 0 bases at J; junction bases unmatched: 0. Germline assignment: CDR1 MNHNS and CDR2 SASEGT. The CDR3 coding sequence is TGTGCCAGCAGTGGACAGGGCTCTGGAAACACCATATATTTT. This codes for CASSGQGSGNTIYF.

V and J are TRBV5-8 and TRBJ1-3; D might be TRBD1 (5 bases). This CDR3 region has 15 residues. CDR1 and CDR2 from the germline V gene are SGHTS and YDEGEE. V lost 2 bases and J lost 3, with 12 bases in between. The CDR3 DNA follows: TGTGCCAGCAGCTTAGGAGACAGTGGTGGAAACACCATATATTTT. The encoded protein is CASSLGDSGGNTIYF.

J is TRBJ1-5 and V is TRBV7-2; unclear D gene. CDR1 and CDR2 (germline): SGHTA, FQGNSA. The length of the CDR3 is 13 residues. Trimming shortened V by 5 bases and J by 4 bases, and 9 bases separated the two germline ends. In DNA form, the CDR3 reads TGTGCCAGCAGCGAGTGGAGGAATCAGCCCCAGCATTTT. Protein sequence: CASSEWRNQPQHF. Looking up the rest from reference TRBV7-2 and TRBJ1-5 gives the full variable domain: GAGVSQSPSNKVTEKGKDVELRCDPISGHTALYWYRQSLGQGLEFLIYFQGNSAPDKSGLPSDRFSAERTGGSVSTLTIQRTQQEDSAVYLCASSEWRNQPQHFGDGTRLSIL.